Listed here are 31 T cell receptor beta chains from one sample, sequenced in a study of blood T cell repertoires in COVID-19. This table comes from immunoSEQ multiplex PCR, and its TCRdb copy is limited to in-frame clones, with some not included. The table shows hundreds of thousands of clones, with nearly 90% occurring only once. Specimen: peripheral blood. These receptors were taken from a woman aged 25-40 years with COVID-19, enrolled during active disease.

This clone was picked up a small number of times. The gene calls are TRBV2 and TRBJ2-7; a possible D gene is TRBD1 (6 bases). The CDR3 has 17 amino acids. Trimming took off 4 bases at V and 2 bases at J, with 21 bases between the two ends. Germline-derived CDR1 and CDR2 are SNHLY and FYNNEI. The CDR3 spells CASSANRAGQYPYEQYF. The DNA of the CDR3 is TGTGCCAGCAGTGCGAACAGGGCAGGCCAATACCCCTACGAGCAGTACTTC.

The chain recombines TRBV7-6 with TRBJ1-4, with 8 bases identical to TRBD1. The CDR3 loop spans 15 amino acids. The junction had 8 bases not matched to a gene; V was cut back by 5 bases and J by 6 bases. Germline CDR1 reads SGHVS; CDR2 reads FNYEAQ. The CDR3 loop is CASSQEMGQDEKLFF. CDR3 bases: TGTGCCAGCAGCCAAGAAATGGGACAGGATGAAAAACTGTTTTTT. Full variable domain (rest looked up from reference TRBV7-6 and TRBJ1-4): GAGVSQSPRYKVTKRGQDVALRCDPISGHVSLYWYRQALGQGPEFLTYFNYEAQQDKSGLPNDRFSAERPEGSISTLTIQRTEQRDSAMYRCASSQEMGQDEKLFFGSGTQLSVL.

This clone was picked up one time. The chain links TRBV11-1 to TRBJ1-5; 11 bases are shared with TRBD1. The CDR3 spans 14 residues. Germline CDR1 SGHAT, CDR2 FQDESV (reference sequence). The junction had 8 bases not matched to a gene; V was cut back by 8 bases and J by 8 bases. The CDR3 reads CASPLDRGLEPQHF. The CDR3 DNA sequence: TGTGCCAGCCCCCTGGACAGGGGGCTTGAGCCCCAGCATTTT.

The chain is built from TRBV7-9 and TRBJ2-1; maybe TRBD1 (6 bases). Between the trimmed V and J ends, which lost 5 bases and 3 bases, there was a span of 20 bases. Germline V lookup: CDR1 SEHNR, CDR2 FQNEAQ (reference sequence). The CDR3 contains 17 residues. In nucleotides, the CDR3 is TGTGCCAGCAGCAAACTACCTGGACAGACAATCTACAATGAGCAGTTCTTC. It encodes CASSKLPGQTIYNEQFF.

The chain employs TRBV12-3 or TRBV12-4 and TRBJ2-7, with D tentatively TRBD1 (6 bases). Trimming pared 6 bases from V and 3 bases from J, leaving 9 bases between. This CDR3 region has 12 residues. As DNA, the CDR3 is TGTGCCAGCAGGAAAGGGGGCTACGAGCAGTACTTC. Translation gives CASRKGGYEQYF.

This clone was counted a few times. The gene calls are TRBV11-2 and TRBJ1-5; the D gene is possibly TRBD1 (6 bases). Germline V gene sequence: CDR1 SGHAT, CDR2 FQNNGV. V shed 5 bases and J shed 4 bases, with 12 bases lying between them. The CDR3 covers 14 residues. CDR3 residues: CASSLGQNNQPQHF. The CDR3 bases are TGTGCCAGCAGCCTCGGACAGAATAATCAGCCCCAGCATTTT.

The CDR3: CASSGALEGPTQYF. In DNA, the CDR3 is TGTGCCAGCAGTGGGGCCCTAGAGGGTCCTACGCAGTATTTT. The chain links TRBV2 to TRBJ2-3, with D tentatively TRBD2 (5 bases). The CDR3 loop spans 14 amino acids. Deletions cut 4 bases from V and 8 bases from J, with 16 bases between. The V gene's germline CDR1 is SNHLY and CDR2 FYNNEI.

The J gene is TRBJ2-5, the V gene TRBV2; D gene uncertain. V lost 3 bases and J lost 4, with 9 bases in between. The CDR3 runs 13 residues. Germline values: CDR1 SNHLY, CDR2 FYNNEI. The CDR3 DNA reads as TGTGCCAGCAGTGACGAGAGAGGAGAGACCCAGTACTTC. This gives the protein CASSDERGETQYF.

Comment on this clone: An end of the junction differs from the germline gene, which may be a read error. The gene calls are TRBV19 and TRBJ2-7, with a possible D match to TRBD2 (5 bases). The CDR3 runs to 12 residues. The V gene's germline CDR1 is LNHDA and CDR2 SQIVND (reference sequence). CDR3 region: CASSPSLGDFHF. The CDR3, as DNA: TGTGCCAGTAGTCCCTCCCTCGGGGATTTCCACTTC.

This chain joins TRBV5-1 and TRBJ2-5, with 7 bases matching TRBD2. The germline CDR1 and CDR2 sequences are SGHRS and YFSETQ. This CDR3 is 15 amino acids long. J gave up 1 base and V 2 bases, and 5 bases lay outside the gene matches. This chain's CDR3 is CASSLEQRGQETQYF. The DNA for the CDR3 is TGCGCCAGCAGCTTAGAGCAGCGGGGCCAAGAGACCCAGTACTTC.

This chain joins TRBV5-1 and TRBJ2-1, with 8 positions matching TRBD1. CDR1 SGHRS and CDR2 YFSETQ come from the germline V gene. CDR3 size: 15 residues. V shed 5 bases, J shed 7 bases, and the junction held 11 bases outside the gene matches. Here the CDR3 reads CASSPWGTGTNEQFF. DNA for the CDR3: TGCGCCAGCAGTCCCTGGGGGACAGGAACGAATGAGCAGTTCTTC. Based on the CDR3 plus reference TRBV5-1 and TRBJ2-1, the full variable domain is KAGVTQTPRYLIKTRGQQVTLSCSPISGHRSVSWYQQTPGQGLQFLFEYFSETQRNKGNFPGRFSGRQFSNSRSEMNVSTLELGDSALYLCASSPWGTGTNEQFFGPGTRLTVL.

The CDR3 region is CASSPLGYPAGELFF. In nucleotides, the CDR3 is TGTGCCAGCAGCCCCCTGGGCTACCCGGCCGGGGAGCTGTTTTTT. The V gene is TRBV3-1 (or the pseudogene TRBV3-2), the J gene TRBJ2-2; no clear D. Germline CDR1 reads LGHDT; CDR2 reads YNNKEL (reference sequence). Trimming removed 4 bases at V and 6 bases at J, with 15 bases between. The CDR3 length is 15 residues.

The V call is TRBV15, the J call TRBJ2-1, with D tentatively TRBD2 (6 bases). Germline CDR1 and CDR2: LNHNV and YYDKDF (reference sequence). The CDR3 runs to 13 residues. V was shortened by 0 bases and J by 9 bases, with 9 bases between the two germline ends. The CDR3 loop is CATSRDRGIEQFF. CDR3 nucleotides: TGTGCCACCAGCAGAGATCGGGGGATTGAGCAGTTCTTC.

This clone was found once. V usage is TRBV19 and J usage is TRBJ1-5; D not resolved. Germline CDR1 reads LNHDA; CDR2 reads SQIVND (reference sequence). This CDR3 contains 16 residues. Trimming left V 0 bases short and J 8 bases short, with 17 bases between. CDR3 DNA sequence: TGTGCCAGTAGTATAGATAGGGAGGACCCGATCGAGCCCCAGCATTTT. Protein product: CASSIDREDPIEPQHF. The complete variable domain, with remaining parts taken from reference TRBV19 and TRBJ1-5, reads DGGITQSPKYLFRKEGQNVTLSCEQNLNHDAMYWYRQDPGQGLRLIYYSQIVNDFQKGDIAEGYSVSREKKESFPLTVTSAQKNPTAFYLCASSIDREDPIEPQHFGDGTRLSIL.

The CDR3 sequence is CASSRLTGTPNTEAFF. CDR3 nucleotides: TGTGCCAGCAGCCGCTTAACCGGGACACCGAACACTGAAGCTTTCTTT. The V call is TRBV28, the J call TRBJ1-1, with D tentatively TRBD1 (6 bases). Germline V gene lookup returns CDR1 MDHEN and CDR2 SYDVKM. CDR3 length: 16 amino acids. V was shortened by 6 bases and J by 1 base, with 18 bases between the two germline ends. The full variable domain, completed using reference TRBV28 and TRBJ1-1, is DVKVTQSSRYLVKRTGEKVFLECVQDMDHENMFWYRQDPGLGLRLIYFSYDVKMKEKGDIPEGYSVSREKKERFSLILESASTNQTSMYLCASSRLTGTPNTEAFFGQGTRLTVV.

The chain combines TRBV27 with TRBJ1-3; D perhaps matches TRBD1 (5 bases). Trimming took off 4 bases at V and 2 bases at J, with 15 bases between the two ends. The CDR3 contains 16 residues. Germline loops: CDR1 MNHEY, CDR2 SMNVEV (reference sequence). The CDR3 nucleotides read TGTGCCAGCAGTTCCCCCCTGACAGATCCTGGAAACACCATATATTTT. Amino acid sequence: CASSSPLTDPGNTIYF.

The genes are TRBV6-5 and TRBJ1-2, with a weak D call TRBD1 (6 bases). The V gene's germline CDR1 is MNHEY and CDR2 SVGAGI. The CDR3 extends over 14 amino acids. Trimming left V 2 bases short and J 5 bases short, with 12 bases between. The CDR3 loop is CASSYAGAPYGYTF. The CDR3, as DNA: TGTGCCAGCAGTTACGCAGGGGCGCCGTATGGCTACACCTTC.

CDR3 amino acids: CASSIQTGGSEAFF. CDR3 bases: TGTGCCAGCAGCATCCAGACAGGGGGGAGTGAAGCTTTCTTT. The chain recombines TRBV7-9 with TRBJ1-1, with 9 bases aligning to TRBD1. Germline V gene data show CDR1 as SEHNR and CDR2 as FQNEAQ (reference sequence). V shed 5 bases and J 7 bases; nucleotides not matched to a gene: 8. The CDR3 loop spans 14 amino acids.

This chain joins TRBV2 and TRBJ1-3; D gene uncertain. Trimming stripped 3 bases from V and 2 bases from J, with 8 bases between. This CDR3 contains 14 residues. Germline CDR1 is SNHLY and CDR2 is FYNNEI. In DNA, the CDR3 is TGTGCCAGCAGTGAGGAGTCCCCTGGAAACACCATATATTTT. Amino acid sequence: CASSEESPGNTIYF.

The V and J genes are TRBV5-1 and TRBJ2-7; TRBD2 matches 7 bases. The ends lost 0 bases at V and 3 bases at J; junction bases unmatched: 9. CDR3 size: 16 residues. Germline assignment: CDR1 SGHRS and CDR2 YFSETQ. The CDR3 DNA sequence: TGCGCCAGCAGCTTGGGAGTTAGGGGAGGGAACTACGAGCAGTACTTC. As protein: CASSLGVRGGNYEQYF.

DNA of the CDR3: TGCGCCACCCGGGAGGGTTCCGGGGAGCTGTTTTTT. This translates into CATREGSGELFF. The gene calls are TRBV5-1 and TRBJ2-2; TRBD2 matches at 8 bases. The CDR3 extends over 12 amino acids. CDR1 SGHRS and CDR2 YFSETQ come from the germline V gene. V gave up 9 bases and J gave up 6 bases; unmatched junction bases: 4.

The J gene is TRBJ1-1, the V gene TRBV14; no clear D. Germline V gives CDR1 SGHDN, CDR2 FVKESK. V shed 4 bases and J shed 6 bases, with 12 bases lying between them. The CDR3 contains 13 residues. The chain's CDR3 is CASSLFRGSEAFF. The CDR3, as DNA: TGTGCCAGCAGCCTATTTCGCGGGTCTGAAGCTTTCTTT.

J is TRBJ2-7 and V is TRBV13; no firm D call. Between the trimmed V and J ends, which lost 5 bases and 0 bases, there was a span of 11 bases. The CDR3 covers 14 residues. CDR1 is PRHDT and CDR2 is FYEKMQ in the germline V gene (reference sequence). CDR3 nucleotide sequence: TGTGCCAGCAGCCCCAGGCTAAGCTCCTACGAGCAGTACTTC. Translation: CASSPRLSSYEQYF. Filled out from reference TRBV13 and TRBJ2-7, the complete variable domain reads AAGVIQSPRHLIKEKRETATLKCYPIPRHDTVYWYQQGPGQDPQFLISFYEKMQSDKGSIPDRFSAQQFSDYHSELNMSSLELGDSALYFCASSPRLSSYEQYFGPGTRLTVT.

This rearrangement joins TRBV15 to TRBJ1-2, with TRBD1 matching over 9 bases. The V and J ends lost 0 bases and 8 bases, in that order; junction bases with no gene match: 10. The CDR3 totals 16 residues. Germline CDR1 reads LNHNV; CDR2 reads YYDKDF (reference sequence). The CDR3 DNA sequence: TGTGCCACCAGCAGAGACGTTTTACAGGGGGCGCGCGGCTACACCTTC. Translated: CATSRDVLQGARGYTF.

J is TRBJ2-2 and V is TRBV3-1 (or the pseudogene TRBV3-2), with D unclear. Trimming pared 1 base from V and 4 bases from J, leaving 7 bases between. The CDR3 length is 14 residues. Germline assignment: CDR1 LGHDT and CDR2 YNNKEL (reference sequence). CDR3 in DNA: TGTGCCAGCAGCCAAGTTTCAGGCACCGGGGAGCTGTTTTTT. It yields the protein CASSQVSGTGELFF.

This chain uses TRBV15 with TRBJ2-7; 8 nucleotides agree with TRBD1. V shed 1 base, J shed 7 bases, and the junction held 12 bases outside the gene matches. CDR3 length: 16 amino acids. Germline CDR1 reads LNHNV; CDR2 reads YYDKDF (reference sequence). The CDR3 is CATSRATGQVPTEQYF. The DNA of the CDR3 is TGTGCCACCAGCAGAGCGACGGGACAGGTACCGACGGAGCAGTACTTC.

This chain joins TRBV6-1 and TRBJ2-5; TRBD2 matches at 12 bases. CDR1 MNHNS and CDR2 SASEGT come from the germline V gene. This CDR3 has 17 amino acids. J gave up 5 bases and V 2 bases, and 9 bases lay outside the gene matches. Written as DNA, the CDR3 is TGTGCCAGCAGTGAAACCCGACTAGCGGGGGTGGGGGAGACCCAGTACTTC. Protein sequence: CASSETRLAGVGETQYF.

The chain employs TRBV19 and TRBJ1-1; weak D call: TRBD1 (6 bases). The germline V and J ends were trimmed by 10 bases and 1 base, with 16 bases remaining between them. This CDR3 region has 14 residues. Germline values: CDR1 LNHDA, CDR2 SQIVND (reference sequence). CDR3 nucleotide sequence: TGTGCCATTAAGCCCCGGGACAAGAACACTGAAGCTTTCTTT. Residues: CAIKPRDKNTEAFF.

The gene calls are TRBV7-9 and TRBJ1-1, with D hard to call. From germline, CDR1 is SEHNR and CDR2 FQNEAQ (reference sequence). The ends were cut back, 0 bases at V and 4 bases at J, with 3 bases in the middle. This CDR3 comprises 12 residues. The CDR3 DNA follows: TGTGCCAGCAGCTTAGCGAGCACTGAAGCTTTCTTT. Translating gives CASSLASTEAFF.

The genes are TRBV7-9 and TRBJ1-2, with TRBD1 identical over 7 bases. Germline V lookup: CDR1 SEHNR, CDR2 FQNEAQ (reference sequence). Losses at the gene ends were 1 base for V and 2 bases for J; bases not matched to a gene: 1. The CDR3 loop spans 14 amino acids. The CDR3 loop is CASSLVGQNYGYTF. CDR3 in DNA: TGTGCCAGCAGCTTAGTGGGACAGAACTATGGCTACACCTTC.

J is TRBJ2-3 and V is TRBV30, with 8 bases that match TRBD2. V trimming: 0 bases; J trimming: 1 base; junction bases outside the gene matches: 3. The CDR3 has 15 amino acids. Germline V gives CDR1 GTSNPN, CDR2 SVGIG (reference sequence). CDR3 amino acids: CAWSVRRGGTDTQYF. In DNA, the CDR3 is TGTGCCTGGAGTGTAAGGCGGGGGGGCACAGATACGCAGTATTTT.